The 17 T cell receptor beta chains below all came from one sample that was sequenced in a study of blood T cell repertoires in COVID-19. Sequenced by immunoSEQ multiplex PCR; TCRdb stores in-frame clones only, minus some. The sample has approximately 260,000 clones, roughly 91% seen once. Sequenced material: PBMCs or T cells enriched from blood (not recorded which). The receptors were sampled from an older woman who had recovered from COVID-19.

This clone was counted only a few times. This chain links TRBV6-6 with TRBJ2-7; 7 bases are shared with TRBD2. Germline values: CDR1 MNHNY, CDR2 SVGAGI (reference sequence). The CDR3 has 15 amino acids. V shed 6 bases, J shed 4 bases, and the junction held 12 bases outside the gene matches. CDR3 sequence reads: CASSKPGTNLYEQYF. CDR3 in DNA: TGTGCCAGCAGCAAACCCGGGACTAACCTTTACGAGCAGTACTTC.

This clone was recorded only once. The genes are TRBV11-2 and TRBJ2-7; no clear D. The germline V gene encodes CDR1 SGHAT and CDR2 FQNNGV. V lost 1 base to trimming and J lost 2 bases, with 12 bases between them. The CDR3 consists of 15 residues. CDR3 sequence (DNA): TGTGCCAGCAGCTTAGTGCTTGGTCAGACCTACGAGCAGTACTTC. It specifies CASSLVLGQTYEQYF.

This clone was recorded once. This sequence joins TRBV11-2 and TRBJ2-1; 7 bases agree with TRBD2. Trimming at V came to 5 bases and at J to 10 bases, leaving 11 bases not matched to a gene. CDR1 is SGHAT and CDR2 is FQNNGV in the germline V gene. The CDR3 loop spans 14 amino acids. The CDR3 is CASSPERWGGEQFF. The CDR3 region has the DNA TGTGCCAGCAGCCCAGAACGTTGGGGGGGGGAGCAGTTCTTC.

The chain couples TRBV10-1 to TRBJ2-5, with D possibly matching TRBD2 (5 bases). V dropped 5 bases and J dropped 1 base, with 14 bases sitting between them. The germline V gene encodes CDR1 WNHNN and CDR2 SYGVQD (reference sequence). CDR3 size: 15 residues. CDR3 nucleotide sequence: TGCGCCAGCAGTATAGAACCGGGAAGCCAAGAGACCCAGTACTTC. Translation: CASSIEPGSQETQYF.

The gene calls are TRBV18 and TRBJ1-1, with 7 bases that match TRBD1. CDR1 and CDR2 from the germline V gene are KGHSH and LQKENI. The CDR3 sequence is 14 residues long. The trim removed 5 bases at V and 0 bases at J, leaving 3 bases unmatched. The CDR3: CASSGDSVNTEAFF. As DNA, the CDR3 is TGTGCCAGCTCAGGGGACAGTGTGAACACTGAAGCTTTCTTT.

The V call is TRBV2, the J call TRBJ2-2, with 7 bases fitting TRBD1. CDR1 is SNHLY and CDR2 is FYNNEI in the germline V gene. The CDR3 consists of 14 residues. The J segment lost 5 bases and the V segment lost 4 bases, leaving 4 bases of the junction unmatched. Here the CDR3 DNA reads TGTGCCAGCAGTGGGGACAGTTTTACCGGGGAGCTGTTTTTT. Amino acids: CASSGDSFTGELFF.

The chain has TRBV2 and TRBJ2-2, with D tentatively TRBD2 (5 bases). Germline CDR1 SNHLY, CDR2 FYNNEI. The V end lost 5 bases, the J end lost 7 bases, and 17 bases lay between the germline ends. This CDR3 spans 15 amino acids. This chain's CDR3 is CASSPSPNMGGELFF. DNA of the CDR3: TGTGCCAGCAGTCCTAGCCCGAACATGGGCGGGGAGCTGTTTTTT.

The chain links TRBV5-4 to TRBJ2-2, with D possibly TRBD2 on 6 matching bases. Trimming left V 4 bases short and J 0 bases short, with 16 bases between. This CDR3 region has 17 residues. The germline V gene has CDR1 SGHNT and CDR2 YYREEE (reference sequence). The CDR3 protein is CASSPKWGTSNTGELFF. The CDR3 DNA reads TGTGCCAGCAGCCCTAAATGGGGGACTTCGAACACCGGGGAGCTGTTTTTT.

The table lists this clone with a count of one. The chain is built from TRBV9 and TRBJ1-2, with D hard to call. The germline V gene has CDR1 SGDLS and CDR2 YYNGEE. CDR3 size: 11 residues. Trimming cost V 0 bases and J 9 bases, with 6 bases left between them. CDR3 region: CASSVVGSYTF. The CDR3 nucleotides read TGTGCCAGCAGCGTAGTCGGTAGCTACACCTTC.

This chain joins TRBV29-1 and TRBJ1-5, with 8 bases fitting TRBD1. Germline loops: CDR1 SQVTM, CDR2 ANQGSEA. The CDR3 spans 14 residues. The V gene end was trimmed by 6 bases and the J gene end by 6 bases; junction bases not matched to a gene: 10. The CDR3 DNA reads TGCAGCGTCGGAGAGACAGGGGCTGGTCAGCCCCAGCATTTT. Protein product: CSVGETGAGQPQHF.

J is TRBJ2-1 and V is TRBV9, with D maybe TRBD2 (6 bases). CDR3 length: 13 amino acids. The V end lost 3 bases, the J end lost 2 bases, and 6 bases lay between the germline ends. Germline CDR1 SGDLS, CDR2 YYNGEE. The CDR3 nucleotides read TGTGCCAGCAGCGGGGGGGCCTACAATGAGCAGTTCTTC. Translation: CASSGGAYNEQFF.

The chain has TRBV19 and TRBJ2-3; weak D call: TRBD1 (5 bases). The CDR3 runs 15 residues. The V and J ends lost 6 bases and 1 base respectively, with 14 bases between them. CDR1 and CDR2 (germline): LNHDA, SQIVND (reference sequence). The CDR3 bases are TGTGCCAGTAGCCCGTCCCAGGGCCGCACAGATACGCAGTATTTT. Residues: CASSPSQGRTDTQYF.

The rearrangement uses TRBV27 and TRBJ1-2, with a possible D match to TRBD1 (6 bases). The germline V gene has CDR1 MNHEY and CDR2 SMNVEV (reference sequence). V lost 10 bases, J lost 7 bases, and 25 bases lay in between. The CDR3 is made up of 15 amino acids. This chain's CDR3 is CATQPTERARGGYTF. CDR3 sequence (DNA): TGTGCCACCCAGCCGACGGAGAGGGCCAGGGGTGGCTACACCTTC.

The chain has TRBV14 and TRBJ2-3; 10 bases match TRBD1. From germline, CDR1 is SGHDN and CDR2 FVKESK. The V gene end was trimmed by 1 base and the J gene end by 7 bases; junction bases not matched to a gene: 2. The CDR3 is 14 residues long. DNA of the CDR3: TGTGCCAGCAGCCAAGGACAGGGGGCGTATACGCAGTATTTT. It codes for CASSQGQGAYTQYF.

The chain couples TRBV21-1 to TRBJ2-3; the D call TRBD2 from the table was never checked on the DNA. TRBV21-1 is tagged as a pseudogene. The CDR3 is 16 residues long. CDR3 in amino acids: CASSKPRQRGTDTQYF. CDR3 sequence (DNA): TGTGCCAGCAGCAAGCCGCGGCAGCGAGGGACAGATACGCAGTATTTT.

This clone was recorded a few times. This chain links TRBV3-1 (or the pseudogene TRBV3-2) with TRBJ2-5, with D hard to call. The CDR3 extends over 13 amino acids. Germline V lookup: CDR1 LGHDT, CDR2 YNNKEL (reference sequence). V lost 1 base to trimming and J lost 5 bases, with 8 bases between them. Here the CDR3 reads CASSQGGLETQYF. Written as DNA, the CDR3 is TGTGCCAGCAGCCAAGGTGGCTTGGAGACCCAGTACTTC.

The chain joins TRBV29-1 to TRBJ2-3, with D unresolved. CDR3 length equals 12 residues. Trimming removed 6 bases from V and 0 bases from J, with 7 bases in between. Germline-derived CDR1 and CDR2 are SQVTM and ANQGSEA. CDR3: CSVKTSTDTQYF. The CDR3 DNA reads as TGCAGCGTGAAGACTAGCACAGATACGCAGTATTTT.